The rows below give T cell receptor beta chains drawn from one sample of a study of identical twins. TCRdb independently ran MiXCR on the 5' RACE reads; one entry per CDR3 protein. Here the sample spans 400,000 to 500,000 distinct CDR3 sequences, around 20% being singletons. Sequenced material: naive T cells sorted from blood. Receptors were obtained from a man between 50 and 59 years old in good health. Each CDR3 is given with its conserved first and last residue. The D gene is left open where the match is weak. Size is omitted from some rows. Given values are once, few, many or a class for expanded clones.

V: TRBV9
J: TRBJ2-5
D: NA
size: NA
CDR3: CASSVGGSGKETQYF
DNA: TGTGCCAGCAGCGTAGGAGGCAGCGGCAAAGAGACCCAGTACTTC

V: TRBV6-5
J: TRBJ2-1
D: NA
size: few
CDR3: CASSYGAALPGNEQFF
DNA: TGTGCCAGCAGTTACGGGGCCGCCCTCCCTGGGAATGAGCAGTTCTTC

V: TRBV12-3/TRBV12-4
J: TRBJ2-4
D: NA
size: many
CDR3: CASSPGSRGGKNIQYF
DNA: TGTGCCAGCAGCCCGGGGTCACGTGGGGGCAAAAACATTCAGTACTTC

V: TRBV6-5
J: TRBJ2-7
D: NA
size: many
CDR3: CASSYTFQTYEQYF
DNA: TGTGCCAGCAGTTACACCTTCCAAACCTACGAGCAGTACTTC

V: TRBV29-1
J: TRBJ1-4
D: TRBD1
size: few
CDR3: CSVEDLTGVNEKLFF
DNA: TGCAGCGTTGAAGATTTGACAGGGGTTAATGAAAAACTGTTTTTT

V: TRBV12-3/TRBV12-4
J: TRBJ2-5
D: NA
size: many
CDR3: CASSSWRGQETQYF
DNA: TGTGCCAGCAGTTCTTGGCGGGGTCAAGAGACCCAGTACTTC

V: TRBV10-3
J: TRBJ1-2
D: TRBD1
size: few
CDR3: CAINGQGEDGYTF
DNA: TGTGCCATCAATGGACAGGGAGAGGATGGCTACACCTTC

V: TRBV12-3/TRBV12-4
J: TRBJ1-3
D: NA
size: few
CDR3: CASSFLTGIYF
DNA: TGTGCCAGCAGTTTTCTAACAGGCATATATTTT

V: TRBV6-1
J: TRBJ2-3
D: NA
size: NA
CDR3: CASSGVSTDTQYF
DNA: TGTGCCAGCAGTGGGGTTAGCACAGATACGCAGTATTTT

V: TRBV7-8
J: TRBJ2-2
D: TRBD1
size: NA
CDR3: CASSPLPGQGTGELFF
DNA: TGTGCCAGCAGCCCGTTGCCAGGACAGGGTACCGGGGAGCTGTTTTTT

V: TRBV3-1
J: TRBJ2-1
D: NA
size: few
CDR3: CASSRRQAEQFF
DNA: TGTGCCAGCAGCAGGAGACAGGCTGAGCAGTTCTTC

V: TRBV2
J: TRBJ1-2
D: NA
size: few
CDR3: CASSGDGYGYTF
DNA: TGTGCCAGCAGTGGTGACGGCTATGGCTACACCTTC

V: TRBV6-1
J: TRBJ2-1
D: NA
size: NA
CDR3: CASSEGSASYNEQFF
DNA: TGTGCCAGCAGTGAAGGGAGCGCTAGTTACAATGAGCAGTTCTTC

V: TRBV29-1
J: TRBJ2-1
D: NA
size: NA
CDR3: CSVGTISYNEQFF
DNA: TGCAGCGTTGGTACAATATCCTACAATGAGCAGTTCTTC

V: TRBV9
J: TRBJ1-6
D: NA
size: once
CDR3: CASSAETVSNSPLHF
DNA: TGTGCCAGCAGCGCGGAGACAGTTAGCAATTCACCCCTCCACTTT

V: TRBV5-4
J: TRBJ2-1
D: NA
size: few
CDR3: CASSLAAGDEQFF
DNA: TGTGCCAGCAGCTTGGCCGCTGGGGATGAGCAGTTCTTC

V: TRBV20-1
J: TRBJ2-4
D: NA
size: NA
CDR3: CSAQGAKNIQYF
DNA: TGCAGTGCCCAGGGTGCCAAAAACATTCAGTACTTC

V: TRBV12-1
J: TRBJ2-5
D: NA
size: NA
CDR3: CASSLPGPSGETQYF
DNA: TGTGCCAGCAGCCTGCCCGGGCCCTCGGGAGAGACCCAGTACTTC

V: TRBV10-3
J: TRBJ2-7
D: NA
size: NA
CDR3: CATRPSSLDSYEQYF
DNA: TGTGCCACCAGGCCAAGTTCCCTAGACTCCTACGAGCAGTACTTC

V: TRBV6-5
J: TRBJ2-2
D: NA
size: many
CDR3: CASSYEGGGHGELFF
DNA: TGTGCCAGCAGTTATGAGGGGGGGGGGCACGGGGAGCTGTTTTTT

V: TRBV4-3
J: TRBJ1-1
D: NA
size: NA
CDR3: CASSQGQQMGTEAFF
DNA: TGCGCCAGCAGCCAAGGACAGCAAATGGGGACTGAAGCTTTCTTT

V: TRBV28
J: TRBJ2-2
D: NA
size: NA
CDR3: CASSSPGVVTGELFF
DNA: TGTGCCAGCAGTTCCCCGGGAGTTGTCACCGGGGAGCTGTTTTTT

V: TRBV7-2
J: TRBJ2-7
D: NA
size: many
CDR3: CASSLRENYEQYF
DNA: TGTGCCAGCAGCTTAAGGGAGAACTACGAGCAGTACTTC

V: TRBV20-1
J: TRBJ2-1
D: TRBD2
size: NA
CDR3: CSAILAGVKSYNEQFF
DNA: TGCAGTGCGATTCTAGCGGGAGTTAAGTCCTACAATGAGCAGTTCTTC

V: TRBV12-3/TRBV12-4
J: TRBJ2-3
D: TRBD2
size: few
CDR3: CASTPGLAGGSTDTQYF
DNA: TGTGCCAGCACCCCCGGGCTAGCGGGGGGGAGCACAGATACGCAGTATTTT

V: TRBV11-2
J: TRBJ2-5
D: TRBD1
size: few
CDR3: CASSLFRTGKTQYF
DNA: TGTGCCAGCAGCTTATTTAGGACAGGGAAGACCCAGTACTTC

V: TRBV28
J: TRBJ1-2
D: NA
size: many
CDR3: CASSLRRGGAGYTF
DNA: TGTGCCAGCAGTCTCCGGCGGGGGGGCGCTGGCTACACCTTC

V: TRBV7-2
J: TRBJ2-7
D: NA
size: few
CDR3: CASSLVDSGAYEQYF
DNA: TGTGCCAGCAGCTTAGTTGACTCGGGGGCCTACGAGCAGTACTTC

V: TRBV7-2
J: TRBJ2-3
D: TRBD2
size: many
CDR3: CASSLAGVVDTQYF
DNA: TGTGCCAGCAGCTTGGCGGGAGTCGTAGATACGCAGTATTTT

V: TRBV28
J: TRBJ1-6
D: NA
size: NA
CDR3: CASSPTGFSSPLHF
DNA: TGTGCCAGCAGTCCCACAGGGTTCTCTTCACCCCTCCACTTT

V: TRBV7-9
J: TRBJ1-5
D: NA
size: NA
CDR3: CASSPGGLNQPQHF
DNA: TGTGCCAGCAGCCCGGGGGGACTAAATCAGCCCCAGCATTTT

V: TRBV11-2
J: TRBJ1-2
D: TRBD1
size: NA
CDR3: CASSKTGPNIYGYTF
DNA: TGTGCCAGCAGCAAGACAGGGCCTAACATCTATGGCTACACCTTC

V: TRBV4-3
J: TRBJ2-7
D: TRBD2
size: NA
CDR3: CASSQDQWGGTYEQYF
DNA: TGCGCCAGCAGCCAAGATCAGTGGGGGGGAACTTACGAGCAGTACTTC

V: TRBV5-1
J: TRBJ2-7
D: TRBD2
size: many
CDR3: CASSFMRGGVYEQYF
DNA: TGCGCCAGCAGCTTCATGCGGGGGGGCGTCTACGAGCAGTACTTC

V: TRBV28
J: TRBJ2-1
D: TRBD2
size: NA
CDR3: CASSAKLAVSYNEQFF
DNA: TGTGCCAGCAGCGCCAAACTAGCGGTTTCCTACAATGAGCAGTTCTTC

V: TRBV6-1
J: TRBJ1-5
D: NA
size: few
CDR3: CASSRGVGQPQHF
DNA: TGTGCCAGCAGTCGGGGGGTAGGGCAGCCCCAGCATTTT

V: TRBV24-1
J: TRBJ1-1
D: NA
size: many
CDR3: CATSDGGTEAFF
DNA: TGTGCCACCAGTGATGGGGGTACTGAAGCTTTCTTT

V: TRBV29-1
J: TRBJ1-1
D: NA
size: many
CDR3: CSVDKNTEAFF
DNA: TGCAGCGTGGATAAGAACACTGAAGCTTTCTTT

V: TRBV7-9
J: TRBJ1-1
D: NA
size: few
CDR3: CASSIASTDEAFF
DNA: TGTGCCAGCAGCATTGCCTCGACAGATGAAGCTTTCTTT

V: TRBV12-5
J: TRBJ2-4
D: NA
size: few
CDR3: CASGHEFGNIQYF
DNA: TGTGCTAGTGGTCACGAATTCGGGAACATTCAGTACTTC

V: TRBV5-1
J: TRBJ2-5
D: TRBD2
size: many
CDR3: CASSLWRGPGGETQYF
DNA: TGCGCCAGCAGCTTGTGGAGAGGTCCGGGAGGCGAGACCCAGTACTTC

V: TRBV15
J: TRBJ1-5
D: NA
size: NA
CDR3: CATSPGRWQPQHF
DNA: TGTGCCACCAGCCCGGGGCGGTGGCAGCCCCAGCATTTT

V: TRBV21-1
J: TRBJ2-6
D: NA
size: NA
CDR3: CASSSHGTTGTGNSGANVLTF
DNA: TGTGCCAGCAGCTCCCACGGGACGACCGGGACAGGGAACTCTGGGGCCAACGTCCTGACTTTC

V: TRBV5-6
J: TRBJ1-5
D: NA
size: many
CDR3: CASSLAGGDDNQPQHF
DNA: TGTGCCAGCAGCTTGGCCGGGGGGGATGACAATCAGCCCCAGCATTTT

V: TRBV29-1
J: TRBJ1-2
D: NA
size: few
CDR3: CSVVQGLEGYTF
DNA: TGCAGCGTTGTCCAGGGTCTGGAGGGCTACACCTTC

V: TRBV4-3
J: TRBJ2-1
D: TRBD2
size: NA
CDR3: CASSQVLAGDREQFF
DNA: TGCGCCAGCAGCCAAGTCCTAGCGGGAGATCGCGAGCAGTTCTTC

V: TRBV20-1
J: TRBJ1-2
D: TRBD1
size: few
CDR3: CSARLGQGNYGYTF
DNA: TGCAGTGCTAGGTTGGGACAGGGAAACTATGGCTACACCTTC

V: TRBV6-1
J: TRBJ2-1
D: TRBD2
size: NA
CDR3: CASTGGGTYNEQFF
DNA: TGTGCCAGCACAGGCGGGGGAACATACAATGAGCAGTTCTTC

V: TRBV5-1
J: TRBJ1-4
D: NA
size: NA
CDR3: CASSFSSPNEKLFF
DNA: TGCGCCAGCAGCTTCTCCAGCCCAAATGAAAAACTGTTTTTT